This record concerns one T cell receptor (beta chain) sequence. Per the study methods: From reference gene primer amplification, estimates of nucleated cell counts were derived. Using immunoSEQ multiplex PCR, the repertoire was profiled, and TCRdb retains in-frame clones only, with some absent. V and J calls and clone size come straight from that table; D and trimming were deduced from the DNA. The sample lists tens of thousands of clones, more than 90% occurring once. The data derive from a study of blood T cell repertoires in COVID-19. Overall study: Acute-phase and convalescent COVID-19 samples originated in the United States, Italy and Spain. From T cells, B-cell-depleted T cells, or PBMCs came the material, which was cDNA or gDNA.

CDR3 length: 15 residues. J was trimmed by 5 bases and V by 2 bases; bases with no gene match: 6. The V gene's germline CDR1 is MNHEY and CDR2 SMNVEV (reference sequence). This chain joins TRBV27 and TRBJ2-3, with 8 positions matching TRBD2. This TCR came from a human donor with active COVID-19. The donor label of this sample is uncertain. The material sequenced was peripheral blood. The CDR3 loop reads CASSLGGGIGDTQYF. CDR3 nucleotide sequence: TGTGCCAGCAGTTTAGGCGGGGGGATTGGAGATACGCAGTATTTT.